The 27 T cell receptor beta chains reported below all come from one sample, sequenced in a study of T cell responses to AZD1222 COVID-19 vaccine. Clones were sequenced by immunoSEQ multiplex PCR, and TCRdb holds only the in-frame ones, with some missing. Counted here are 100,000 to 150,000 clones, approximately 90% occurring once; the ten biggest clones make up approximately 1.4%. Sequenced here: peripheral blood, sampled on day 0 of AZD1222 vaccination. These receptors all stem from an adult in good health.

The chain is built from TRBV19 and TRBJ1-5, with 11 nucleotides matching TRBD1. The germline V gene encodes CDR1 LNHDA and CDR2 SQIVND (reference sequence). The CDR3 has 16 amino acids. The V and J ends lost 0 bases and 5 bases, in that order; junction bases with no gene match: 3. This CDR3 is CASSIEGQGVYQPQHF. CDR3 DNA: TGTGCCAGTAGTATAGAGGGACAGGGGGTGTATCAGCCCCAGCATTTT.

This clone appeared once. The chain joins TRBV28 to TRBJ1-1; D gene unclear. This CDR3 is built from 14 residues. V dropped 2 bases and J dropped 4 bases, with 11 bases sitting between them. The germline V gene encodes CDR1 MDHEN and CDR2 SYDVKM. The CDR3 protein is CASSLGLASTEAFF. CDR3 bases: TGTGCCAGCAGTTTAGGGCTGGCGTCCACTGAAGCTTTCTTT.

The J gene is TRBJ1-3, the V gene TRBV19; a possible D gene is TRBD1 (6 bases). CDR1 LNHDA and CDR2 SQIVND come from the germline V gene (reference sequence). The V end was cut by 7 bases, the J end by 0 bases, with 16 bases between. CDR3 length: 16 amino acids. CDR3 sequence (DNA): TGTGCCAGTAAGGTGGGGGCAGCCGACTCTGGAAACACCATATATTTT. As protein: CASKVGAADSGNTIYF.

The V call is TRBV30, the J call TRBJ1-6; D gene unclear. Trimming left V 4 bases short and J 7 bases short, with 11 bases between. In germline, CDR1 is GTSNPN, CDR2 SVGIG (reference sequence). The CDR3 is 13 amino acids. The CDR3 spells CAWTAKQNSPLHF. CDR3 bases: TGTGCCTGGACCGCAAAACAGAATTCACCCCTCCACTTT.

The chain links TRBV3-1 (or the pseudogene TRBV3-2) to TRBJ2-3, with D perhaps TRBD1 (5 bases). CDR3 size: 18 residues. CDR1 is LGHDT and CDR2 is YNNKEL in the germline V gene (reference sequence). Trimming cost V 0 bases and J 0 bases, with 16 bases left between them. The CDR3 protein is CASSQESFRVSSTDTQYF. As DNA, the CDR3 is TGTGCCAGCAGCCAAGAATCGTTCAGGGTCTCAAGCACAGATACGCAGTATTTT.

V and J are TRBV5-4 and TRBJ1-5, with no clear D. Between the trimmed V and J ends, which lost 0 bases and 3 bases, there was a span of 4 bases. This CDR3 has 13 amino acids. The V gene's germline CDR1 is SGHNT and CDR2 YYREEE (reference sequence). CDR3 loop: CASSLDPNQPQHF. CDR3 nucleotide sequence: TGTGCCAGCAGCTTGGACCCCAATCAGCCCCAGCATTTT.

This clone was observed a handful of times. This chain uses TRBV20-1 with TRBJ2-7; D is ambiguous. V was clipped by 7 bases and J by 3 bases, with 10 bases between them. The CDR3 runs to 11 residues. Germline CDR1 DFQATT, CDR2 SNEGSKA (reference sequence). The chain's CDR3 is CSVLGHYEQYF. The CDR3 region has the DNA TGCAGTGTGCTGGGCCACTACGAGCAGTACTTC.

This chain uses TRBV11-2 with TRBJ1-6; D not resolved. This CDR3 region has 13 residues. In germline, CDR1 is SGHAT, CDR2 FQNNGV. Trimming removed 5 bases at V and 0 bases at J, with 2 bases between. The chain's CDR3 is CASSPSYNSPLHF. In DNA, the CDR3 is TGTGCCAGCAGCCCCTCCTATAATTCACCCCTCCACTTT.

This rearrangement joins TRBV4-1 to TRBJ2-7; 9 bases fit TRBD1. The CDR3 spans 17 residues. Germline V lookup: CDR1 MGHRA, CDR2 YSYEKL. V lost 0 bases, J lost 1 base, and 7 bases stayed unmatched. The CDR3: CASSQDLPGQGSYEQYF. CDR3 nucleotide sequence: TGCGCCAGCAGCCAAGATCTTCCGGGACAGGGATCCTACGAGCAGTACTTC.

This chain joins TRBV29-1 and TRBJ2-5, with 9 bases fitting TRBD2. The CDR3 extends over 14 amino acids. Unmatched junction bases numbered 7, after V lost 7 bases and J lost 1 base. Germline V CDR1 and CDR2: SQVTM, ANQGSEA. In DNA form, the CDR3 reads TGCAGCGGAAAGTTTAGCGGGGGCCAAGAGACCCAGTACTTC. Translation: CSGKFSGGQETQYF.

The chain carries TRBV2 and TRBJ1-3, with D uncertain. The CDR3 has 14 residues. The V end was cut by 6 bases, the J end by 0 bases, with 9 bases between. Germline V gene sequence: CDR1 SNHLY, CDR2 FYNNEI. In nucleotides, the CDR3 is TGTGCCAGCAGGGGGTCGAGCTCTGGAAACACCATATATTTT. Translating gives CASRGSSSGNTIYF.

The chain recombines TRBV29-1 with TRBJ2-2; 13 bases agree with TRBD2. The CDR3 length is 18 residues. V lost 2 bases to trimming and J lost 0 bases; unmatched junction nucleotides: 6. Germline loops: CDR1 SQVTM, CDR2 ANQGSEA. CDR3: CSVETWGLAGTNTGELFF. In DNA, the CDR3 is TGCAGCGTTGAAACGTGGGGACTAGCGGGGACGAACACCGGGGAGCTGTTTTTT.

This clone was seen a single time. J is TRBJ2-7 and V is TRBV6-2 or TRBV6-3; a possible D gene is TRBD1 (6 bases). V was shortened by 6 bases and J by 5 bases, with 14 bases between the two germline ends. The germline CDR1 and CDR2 sequences are MNHEY and SVGEGT. This CDR3 comprises 13 residues. CDR3 bases: TGTGCCAGCAGCCGGGACACCAGGCACGAGCAGTACTTC. It is translated as CASSRDTRHEQYF.

On this clone itself: Other DNA sequences in the sample encode the same CDR3. This chain links TRBV28 with TRBJ1-1; D gene unclear. CDR3 length: 12 residues. CDR1 is MDHEN and CDR2 is SYDVKM in the germline V gene. V lost 2 bases to trimming and J lost 5 bases, with 6 bases between them. CDR3 nucleotide sequence: TGTGCCAGCAGTTTAAGGGAAACTGAAGCTTTCTTT. Its protein product is CASSLRETEAFF.

The chain carries TRBV5-1 and TRBJ2-5; D is perhaps TRBD1 (5 bases). With 4 bases removed from V and 2 bases from J, the gap between germline ends came to 12 bases. The CDR3 covers 14 residues. The germline V gene encodes CDR1 SGHRS and CDR2 YFSETQ. The CDR3 here is CASSPGHTQETQYF. The CDR3 DNA sequence: TGCGCCAGCAGCCCTGGACATACTCAAGAGACCCAGTACTTC.

The J gene is TRBJ2-2, the V gene TRBV27; D is undetermined. The V gene's germline CDR1 is MNHEY and CDR2 SMNVEV (reference sequence). CDR3 length: 13 amino acids. V was shortened by 5 bases and J by 5 bases, with 9 bases between the two germline ends. CDR3 in DNA: TGTGCCAGCAGTCCCGCCGGGACCGGGGAGCTGTTTTTT. It is translated as CASSPAGTGELFF.

The chain recombines TRBV9 with TRBJ2-1; 10 nucleotides line up with TRBD1. This CDR3 spans 16 amino acids. Germline values: CDR1 SGDLS, CDR2 YYNGEE. With 1 base clipped from V and 6 bases from J, the junction kept 7 bases outside the gene matches. The CDR3 DNA follows: TGTGCCAGCAGCGTAAGGGGGGACAGGGGAGGCAATGAGCAGTTCTTC. This sequence encodes CASSVRGDRGGNEQFF.

V gene TRBV5-8 combines with J gene TRBJ1-1, with D possibly TRBD1 on 6 matching bases. Looked up from germline, CDR1 is SGHTS and CDR2 is YDEGEE. The CDR3 covers 15 residues. V shed 2 bases and J shed 2 bases, with 13 bases lying between them. CDR3 nucleotides: TGTGCCAGCAGCTTCGGAGACAGGCCAAACACTGAAGCTTTCTTT. It is translated as CASSFGDRPNTEAFF.

V gene TRBV30 combines with J gene TRBJ2-2, with D perhaps matching TRBD2 (6 bases). Germline CDR1 reads GTSNPN; CDR2 reads SVGIG (reference sequence). The CDR3 is made up of 16 amino acids. Deletions cut 7 bases from V and 6 bases from J, with 24 bases between. This CDR3 is CALDEGTPSKAGELFF. Here the CDR3 DNA reads TGTGCCTTGGATGAGGGGACTCCCTCAAAGGCCGGGGAGCTGTTTTTT.

This chain connects TRBV10-2 to TRBJ1-6, with D maybe TRBD1 (5 bases). Germline CDR1 reads WSHSY; CDR2 reads SAAADI. The CDR3 extends over 14 amino acids. Between the trimmed V and J ends, which lost 4 bases and 6 bases, there was a span of 10 bases. The chain's CDR3 is CASSVGTSNSPLHF. CDR3 in DNA: TGCGCCAGCAGTGTAGGGACCTCTAATTCACCCCTCCACTTT.

The genes are TRBV2 and TRBJ2-2, with 13 bases that match TRBD2. Germline lookup yields CDR1 SNHLY and CDR2 FYNNEI. The CDR3 sequence is 14 residues long. Trimming removed 8 bases from V and 7 bases from J; junction bases left unmatched: 4. The CDR3 protein is CASRTSGGFGELFF. For the CDR3, the DNA is TGTGCCAGCCGGACTAGCGGGGGTTTCGGGGAGCTGTTTTTT.

The chain has TRBV4-1 and TRBJ2-1; a weak D match, TRBD2 (7 bases). The CDR3 contains 18 residues. V was cut by 3 bases and J by 5 bases, with 23 bases left in between. Germline CDR1 is MGHRA and CDR2 is YSYEKL. The CDR3 bases are TGCGCCAGCAGCCAGACCCTCTTTGGGGGGGCTACCCACAATGAGCAGTTCTTC. It codes for CASSQTLFGGATHNEQFF.

This rearrangement joins TRBV5-1 to TRBJ2-5; D possibly corresponds to TRBD1 (6 bases). The CDR3 spans 20 residues. V was cut by 0 bases and J by 1 base, with 25 bases left in between. The germline CDR1 and CDR2 sequences are SGHRS and YFSETQ. The CDR3 loop reads CASSLGVTGFSPGLQETQYF. CDR3 nucleotides: TGCGCCAGCAGCTTGGGGGTGACAGGATTCAGCCCAGGTCTCCAAGAGACCCAGTACTTC.

This clone has a single count. The V and J genes are TRBV6-5 and TRBJ1-2, with unresolved D. Germline V gene lookup returns CDR1 MNHEY and CDR2 SVGAGI. The ends were cut back, 5 bases at V and 2 bases at J, with 9 bases in the middle. This CDR3 region has 13 residues. The CDR3 DNA reads as TGTGCCAGCAGTAAGGGTCAGAACTATGGCTACACCTTC. The encoded protein is CASSKGQNYGYTF.

This chain uses TRBV5-1 with TRBJ1-1; D is ambiguous. CDR1 SGHRS and CDR2 YFSETQ come from the germline V gene. CDR3 length equals 14 residues. With 4 bases removed from V and 5 bases from J, the gap between germline ends came to 15 bases. CDR3 protein: CASSVQPPETEAFF. The DNA of the CDR3 is TGCGCCAGCAGCGTACAGCCGCCGGAGACTGAAGCTTTCTTT.

This chain connects TRBV7-2 to TRBJ2-7, with D possibly TRBD1 on 6 matching bases. V was pared by 5 bases and J by 7 bases, with 27 bases between. CDR1 is SGHTA, CDR2 FQGNSA, per germline. The CDR3 runs 17 residues. The CDR3 loop reads CASSPTPAGESLGEQYF. The CDR3 nucleotides read TGTGCCAGCAGCCCGACGCCCGCAGGGGAGTCTCTAGGAGAGCAGTACTTC.

This chain connects TRBV2 to TRBJ1-1; D is unclear. V lost 8 bases and J 0 bases, leaving 13 bases between the germline ends. Germline CDR1 and CDR2: SNHLY and FYNNEI. This CDR3 is built from 14 residues. CDR3 in amino acids: CASCNSRMNTEAFF. As DNA, the CDR3 is TGTGCCAGCTGCAACAGCCGAATGAACACTGAAGCTTTCTTT. The complete variable domain, with remaining parts taken from reference TRBV2 and TRBJ1-1, reads EPEVTQTPSHQVTQMGQEVILRCVPISNHLYFYWYRQILGQKVEFLVSFYNNEISEKSEIFDDQFSVERPDGSNFTLKIRSTKLEDSAMYFCASCNSRMNTEAFFGQGTRLTVV.